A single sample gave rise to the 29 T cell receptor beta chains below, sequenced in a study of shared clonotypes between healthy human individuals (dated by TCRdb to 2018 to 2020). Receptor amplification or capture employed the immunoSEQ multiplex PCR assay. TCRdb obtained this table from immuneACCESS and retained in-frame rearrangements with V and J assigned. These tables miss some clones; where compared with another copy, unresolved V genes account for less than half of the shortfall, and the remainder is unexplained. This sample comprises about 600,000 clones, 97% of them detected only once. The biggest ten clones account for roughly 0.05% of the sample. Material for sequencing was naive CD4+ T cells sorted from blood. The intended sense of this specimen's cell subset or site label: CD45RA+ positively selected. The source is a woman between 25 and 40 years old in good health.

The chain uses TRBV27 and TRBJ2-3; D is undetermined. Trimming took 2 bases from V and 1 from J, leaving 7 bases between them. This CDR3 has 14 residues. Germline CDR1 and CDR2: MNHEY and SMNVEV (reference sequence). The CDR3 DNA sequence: TGTGCCAGCAGTTTAATTCGCGGCACAGATACGCAGTATTTT. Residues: CASSLIRGTDTQYF.

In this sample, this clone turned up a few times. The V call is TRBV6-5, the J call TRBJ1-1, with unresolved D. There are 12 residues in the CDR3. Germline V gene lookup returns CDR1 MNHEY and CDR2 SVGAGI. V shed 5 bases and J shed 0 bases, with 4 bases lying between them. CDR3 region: CASSNLNTEAFF. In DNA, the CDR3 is TGTGCCAGCAGTAACTTGAACACTGAAGCTTTCTTT.

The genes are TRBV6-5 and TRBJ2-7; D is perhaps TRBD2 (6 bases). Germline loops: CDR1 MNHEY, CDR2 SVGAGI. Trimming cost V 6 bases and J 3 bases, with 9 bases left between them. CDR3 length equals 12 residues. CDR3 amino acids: CASRGLYYEQYF. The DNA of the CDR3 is TGTGCCAGCAGGGGACTTTACTACGAGCAGTACTTC.

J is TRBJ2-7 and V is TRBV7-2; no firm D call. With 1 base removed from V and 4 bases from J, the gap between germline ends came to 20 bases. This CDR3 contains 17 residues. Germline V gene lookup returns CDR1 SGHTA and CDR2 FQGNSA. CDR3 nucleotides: TGTGCCAGCAGCTTAGGTGCCAACCTACCTTTGGGATACGAGCAGTACTTC. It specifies CASSLGANLPLGYEQYF.

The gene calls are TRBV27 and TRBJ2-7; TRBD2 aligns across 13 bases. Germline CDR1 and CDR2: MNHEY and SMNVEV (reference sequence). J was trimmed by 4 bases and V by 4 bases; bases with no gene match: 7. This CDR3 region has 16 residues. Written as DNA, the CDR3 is TGTGCCAGCAGTTGGCGACTAGCGGGAGGATGGTACGAGCAGTACTTC. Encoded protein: CASSWRLAGGWYEQYF.

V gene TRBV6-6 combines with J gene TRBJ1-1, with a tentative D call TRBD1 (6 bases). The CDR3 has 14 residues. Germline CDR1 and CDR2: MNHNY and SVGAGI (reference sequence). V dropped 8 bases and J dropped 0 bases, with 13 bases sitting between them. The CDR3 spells CASLTDSMNTEAFF. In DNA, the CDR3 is TGTGCCAGCCTAACGGACAGTATGAACACTGAAGCTTTCTTT.

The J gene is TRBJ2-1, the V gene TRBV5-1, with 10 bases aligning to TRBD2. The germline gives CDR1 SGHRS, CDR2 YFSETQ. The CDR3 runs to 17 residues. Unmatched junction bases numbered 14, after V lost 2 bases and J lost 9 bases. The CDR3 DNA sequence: TGCGCCAGCAGCTTTCCGGCTCGTCTAGCGGGAGATATTGAGCAGTTCTTC. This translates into CASSFPARLAGDIEQFF.

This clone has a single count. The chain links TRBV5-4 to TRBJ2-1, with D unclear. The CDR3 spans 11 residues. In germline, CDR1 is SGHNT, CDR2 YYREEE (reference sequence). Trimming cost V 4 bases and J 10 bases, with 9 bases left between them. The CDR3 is CASSHRLEQFF. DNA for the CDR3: TGTGCCAGCAGCCACCGGCTCGAGCAGTTCTTC.

The CDR3 sequence: CASRQLWGQDNEKLFF. DNA of the CDR3: TGTGCCAGCAGGCAGCTTTGGGGACAGGATAATGAAAAACTGTTTTTT. V and J are TRBV28 and TRBJ1-4; 8 bases line up with TRBD1. V lost 6 bases and J lost 4; bases outside the gene matches: 10. The germline gives CDR1 MDHEN, CDR2 SYDVKM. The CDR3 extends over 16 amino acids.

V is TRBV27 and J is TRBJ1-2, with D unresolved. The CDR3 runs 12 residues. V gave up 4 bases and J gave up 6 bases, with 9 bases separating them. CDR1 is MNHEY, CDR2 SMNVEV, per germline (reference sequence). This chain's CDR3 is CASSSTHDGYTF. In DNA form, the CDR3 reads TGTGCCAGCAGTTCCACTCACGATGGCTACACCTTC.

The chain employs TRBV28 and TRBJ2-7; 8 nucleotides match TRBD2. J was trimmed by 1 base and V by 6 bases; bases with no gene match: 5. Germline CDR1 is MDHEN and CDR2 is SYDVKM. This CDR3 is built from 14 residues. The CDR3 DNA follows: TGTGCCAGCAGCTCGGGAGGGAGGTCCTACGAGCAGTACTTC. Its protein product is CASSSGGRSYEQYF.

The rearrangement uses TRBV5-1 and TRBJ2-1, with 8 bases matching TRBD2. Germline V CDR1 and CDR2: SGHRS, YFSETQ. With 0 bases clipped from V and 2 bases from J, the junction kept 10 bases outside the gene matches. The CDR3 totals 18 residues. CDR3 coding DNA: TGCGCCAGCAGCTTGGTGCCCCTAGCGGGCTCTACCTACAATGAGCAGTTCTTC. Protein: CASSLVPLAGSTYNEQFF.

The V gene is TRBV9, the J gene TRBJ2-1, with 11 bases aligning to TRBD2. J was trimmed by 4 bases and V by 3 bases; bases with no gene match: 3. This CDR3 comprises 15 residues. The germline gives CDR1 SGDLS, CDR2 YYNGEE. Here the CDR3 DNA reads TGTGCCAGCAGCGGGACTAGCGGGCTGTACAATGAGCAGTTCTTC. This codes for CASSGTSGLYNEQFF.

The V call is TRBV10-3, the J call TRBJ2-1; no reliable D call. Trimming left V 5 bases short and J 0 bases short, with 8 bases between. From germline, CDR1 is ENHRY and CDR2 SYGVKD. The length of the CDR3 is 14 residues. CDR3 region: CAISPSRSYNEQFF. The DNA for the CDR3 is TGTGCCATCAGTCCCTCACGCTCCTACAATGAGCAGTTCTTC.

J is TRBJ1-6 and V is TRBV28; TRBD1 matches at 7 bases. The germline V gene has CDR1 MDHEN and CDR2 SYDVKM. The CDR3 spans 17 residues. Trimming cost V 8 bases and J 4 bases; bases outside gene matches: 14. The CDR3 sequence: CASRTPWEGAYNSPLHF. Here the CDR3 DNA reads TGTGCCAGCCGGACCCCCTGGGAGGGGGCGTATAATTCACCCCTCCACTTT.

The CDR3 DNA reads TGTGCCAGTAGTCCGCGGGGCAGCACAGATACGCAGTATTTT. This translates into CASSPRGSTDTQYF. The chain joins TRBV19 to TRBJ2-3, with a possible D match to TRBD2 (6 bases). Germline CDR1 and CDR2: LNHDA and SQIVND (reference sequence). V lost 5 bases to trimming and J lost 0 bases, with 9 bases between them. The CDR3 has 14 residues. The full variable domain, in which reference TRBV19 and TRBJ2-3 provide the parts outside the CDR3, is DGGITQSPKYLFRKEGQNVTLSCEQNLNHDAMYWYRQDPGQGLRLIYYSQIVNDFQKGDIAEGYSVSREKKESFPLTVTSAQKNPTAFYLCASSPRGSTDTQYFGPGTRLTVL.

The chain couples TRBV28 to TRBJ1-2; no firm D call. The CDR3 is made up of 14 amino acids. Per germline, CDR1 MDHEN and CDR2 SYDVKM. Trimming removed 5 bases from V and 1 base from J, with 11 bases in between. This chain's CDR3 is CASSIGGLNYGYTF. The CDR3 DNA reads TGTGCCAGCAGTATAGGAGGGCTTAACTATGGCTACACCTTC.

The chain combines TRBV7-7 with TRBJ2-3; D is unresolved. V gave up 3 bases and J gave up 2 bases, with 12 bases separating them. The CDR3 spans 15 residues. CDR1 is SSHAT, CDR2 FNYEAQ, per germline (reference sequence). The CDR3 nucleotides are TGTGCCAGCAGCTTTGGGCTTGGGCACACAGATACGCAGTATTTT. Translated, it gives CASSFGLGHTDTQYF. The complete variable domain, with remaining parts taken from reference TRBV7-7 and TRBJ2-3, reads GAGVSQSPRYKVTKRGQDVTLRCDPISSHATLYWYQQALGQGPEFLTYFNYEAQPDKSGLPSDRFSAERPEGSISTLTIQRTEQRDSAMYRCASSFGLGHTDTQYFGPGTRLTVL.

CDR3 region: CASSLAPDVTGELFF. Here the CDR3 DNA reads TGTGCCAGCAGCTTAGCGCCGGATGTAACCGGGGAGCTGTTTTTT. The chain is built from TRBV7-2 and TRBJ2-2; no clear D gene. The V end was cut by 0 bases, the J end by 5 bases, with 10 bases between. Germline lookup yields CDR1 SGHTA and CDR2 FQGNSA. This CDR3 is 15 amino acids long. Using reference TRBV7-2 and TRBJ2-2 for the parts outside the CDR3, the full variable domain is GAGVSQSPSNKVTEKGKDVELRCDPISGHTALYWYRQSLGQGLEFLIYFQGNSAPDKSGLPSDRFSAERTGGSVSTLTIQRTQQEDSAVYLCASSLAPDVTGELFFGEGSRLTVL.

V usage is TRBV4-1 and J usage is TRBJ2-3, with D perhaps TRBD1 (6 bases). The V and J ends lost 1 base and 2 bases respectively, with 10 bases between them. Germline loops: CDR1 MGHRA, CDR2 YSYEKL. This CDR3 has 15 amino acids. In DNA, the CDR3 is TGCGCCAGCAGCCAAGGACGACAGGTCACAGATACGCAGTATTTT. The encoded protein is CASSQGRQVTDTQYF.

This CDR3 reads CASSLGRSAQETQYF. The CDR3 DNA follows: TGTGCCAGCAGCTTAGGTCGGTCGGCTCAAGAGACCCAGTACTTC. The J gene is TRBJ2-5, the V gene TRBV7-9; D not certain. Trimming shortened V by 1 base and J by 2 bases, and 11 bases separated the two germline ends. The CDR3 extends over 15 amino acids. CDR1 and CDR2 from the germline V gene are SEHNR and FQNEAQ (reference sequence).

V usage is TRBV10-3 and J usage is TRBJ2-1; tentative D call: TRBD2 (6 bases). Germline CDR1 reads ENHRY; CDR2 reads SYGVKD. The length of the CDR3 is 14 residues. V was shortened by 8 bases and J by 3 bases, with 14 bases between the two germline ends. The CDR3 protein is CAISRGTVYNEQFF. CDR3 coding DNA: TGTGCCATCTCCCGAGGGACTGTCTACAATGAGCAGTTCTTC.

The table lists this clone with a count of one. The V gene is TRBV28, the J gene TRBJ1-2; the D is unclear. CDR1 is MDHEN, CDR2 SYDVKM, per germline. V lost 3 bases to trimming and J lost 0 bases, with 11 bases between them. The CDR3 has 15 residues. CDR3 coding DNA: TGTGCCAGCAGTTTTGGGAGGATTGCTAACTATGGCTACACCTTC. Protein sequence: CASSFGRIANYGYTF.

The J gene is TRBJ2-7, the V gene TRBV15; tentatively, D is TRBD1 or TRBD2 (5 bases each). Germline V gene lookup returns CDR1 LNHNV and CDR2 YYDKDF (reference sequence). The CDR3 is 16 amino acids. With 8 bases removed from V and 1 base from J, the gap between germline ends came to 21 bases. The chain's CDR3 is CATGRSGRDGSYEQYF. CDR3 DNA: TGTGCCACCGGTCGAAGTGGCAGGGACGGATCCTACGAGCAGTACTTC. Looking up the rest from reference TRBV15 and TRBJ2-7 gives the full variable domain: DAMVIQNPRYQVTQFGKPVTLSCSQTLNHNVMYWYQQKSSQAPKLLFHYYDKDFNNEADTPDNFQSRRPNTSFCFLDIRSPGLGDTAMYLCATGRSGRDGSYEQYFGPGTRLTVT.

The CDR3 DNA reads TGTGCCAGCACTCAGGAGGGACAAGGGGCCACTGAAGCTTTCTTT. Translated, it gives CASTQEGQGATEAFF. The V and J genes are TRBV2 and TRBJ1-1; weak D call: TRBD1 (6 bases). V shed 7 bases and J shed 4 bases, with 19 bases lying between them. The CDR3 consists of 15 residues. Looked up from germline, CDR1 is SNHLY and CDR2 is FYNNEI.

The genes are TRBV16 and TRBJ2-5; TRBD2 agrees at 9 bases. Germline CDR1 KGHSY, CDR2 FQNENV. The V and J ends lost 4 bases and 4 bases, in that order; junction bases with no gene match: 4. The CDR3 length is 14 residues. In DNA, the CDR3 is TGTGCCAGCAGCCTGGGACTAGCTGGAGAGACCCAGTACTTC. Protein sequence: CASSLGLAGETQYF.

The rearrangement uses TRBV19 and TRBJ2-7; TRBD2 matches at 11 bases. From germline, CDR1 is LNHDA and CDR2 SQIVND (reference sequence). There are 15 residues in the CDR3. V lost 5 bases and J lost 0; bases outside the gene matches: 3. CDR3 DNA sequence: TGTGCCAGTAGTGCGACTAGCGGGAACTCCTACGAGCAGTACTTC. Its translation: CASSATSGNSYEQYF. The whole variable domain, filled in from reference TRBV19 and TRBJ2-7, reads DGGITQSPKYLFRKEGQNVTLSCEQNLNHDAMYWYRQDPGQGLRLIYYSQIVNDFQKGDIAEGYSVSREKKESFPLTVTSAQKNPTAFYLCASSATSGNSYEQYFGPGTRLTVT.

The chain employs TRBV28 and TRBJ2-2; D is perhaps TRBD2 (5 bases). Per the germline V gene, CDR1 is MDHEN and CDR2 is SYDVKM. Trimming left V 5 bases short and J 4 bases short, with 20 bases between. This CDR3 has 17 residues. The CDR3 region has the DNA TGTGCCAGCAGTCCTGTAGGAGCTGCCGGGGTCACCGGGGAGCTGTTTTTT. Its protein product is CASSPVGAAGVTGELFF.

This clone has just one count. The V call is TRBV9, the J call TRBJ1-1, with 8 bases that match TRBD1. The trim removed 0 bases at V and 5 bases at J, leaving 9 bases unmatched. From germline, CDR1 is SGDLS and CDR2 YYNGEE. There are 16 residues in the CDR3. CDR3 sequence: CASSVGGTGVETEAFF. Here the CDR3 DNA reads TGTGCCAGCAGCGTAGGGGGGACAGGTGTTGAGACTGAAGCTTTCTTT. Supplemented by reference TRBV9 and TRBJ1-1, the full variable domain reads DSGVTQTPKHLITATGQRVTLRCSPRSGDLSVYWYQQSLDQGLQFLIQYYNGEERAKGNILERFSAQQFPDLHSELNLSSLELGDSALYFCASSVGGTGVETEAFFGQGTRLTVV.